The entry that follows covers one TCR beta chain sequence. As yet, its antigen is unknown. Treatment noted: 15 to 20 received Ad26.COV2.S at low or high dose, single or two shots; roughly five received placebo; per-sample allocation not given. Day 63 after the first injection of vaccine or placebo was the sampling time. These data come from a study of Ad26.COV2.S vaccination and SARS-CoV-2 variants. About the research overall: The authors gave Ad26.COV2.S intramuscularly, either once or twice 56 days apart.

Study-wide results and limits: Analytic work on TCR breadth and depth might have understated the full extent of total T cell responses.

The CDR3 runs 13 residues. The germline V and J ends were trimmed by 0 bases and 8 bases, with 10 bases remaining between them. Looked up from germline, CDR1 is MNHNY and CDR2 is SVGAGI (reference sequence). Profiling relied on immunoSEQ multiplex PCR, and the TCRdb table lists in-frame clones only, not all of them. The sample includes about 410,000 clones, approximately 86% of them seen just once. The chain employs TRBV6-6 and TRBJ1-1, with D unresolved. The TCR was taken from a person aged 18-65 years who received the Ad26.COV2.S COVID-19 vaccine or a placebo. The specimen was peripheral blood, collected in a trial of Ad26.COV2.S vaccine versus placebo. In DNA form, the CDR3 reads TGTGCCAGCAGTTACTCATCCGGGAGAGAAGCTTTCTTT. As protein: CASSYSSGREAFF.